Listed here are 2 T cell receptor beta chains from one sample, sequenced in a study of T-cell memory formation after mild COVID-19. TCRdb reanalysed the 5' RACE reads using MiXCR and keeps one entry per CDR3 protein. Of around 53,000 distinct CDR3 sequences listed, more than 10% were seen once; the top ten hold around 25%. Material for sequencing was PBMCs or a T cell subset sorted from them (not recorded which). The origin of the receptors is a man aged 18 to 35 who had mild COVID-19 (a few samples of this study predate the infection). Cell type and time point are not known.

This chain joins TRBV6-2 or TRBV6-3 and TRBJ2-3; no reliable D call. Germline CDR1 reads MNHEY; CDR2 reads SVGEGT. This CDR3 has 12 amino acids. V gave up 8 bases and J gave up 7 bases, with 13 bases separating them. The CDR3 nucleotides are TGTGCCAGCTCCCCCAGTCCGAATACGCAGTATTTT. Amino acids: CASSPSPNTQYF.

This clonotype was counted between two and nine times. CDR3 DNA sequence: TGTGCCAGCATGAAAGGGTCTATTCAGAATGAGCAGTTCTTC. It codes for CASMKGSIQNEQFF. The V call is TRBV6-5, the J call TRBJ2-1, with D hard to call. Germline lookup yields CDR1 MNHEY and CDR2 SVGAGI. The CDR3 length is 14 residues. Trimming stripped 7 bases from V and 7 bases from J, with 17 bases between.